This T cell receptor beta chain was captured by sequencing in a study of early T cells in non-severe SARS-CoV-2 infection. TCRdb redid the calling of the 5' RACE reads with MiXCR, one entry per CDR3 protein. Here the sample spans tens of thousands of distinct CDR3 sequences, approximately 10% being singletons. Trimming removed 0 bases at V and 0 bases at J, with 8 bases between. Germline CDR1 is SGHKS and CDR2 is YYEKEE (reference sequence). CDR3 length: 15 residues. The chain is built from TRBV5-5 and TRBJ2-3; D unclear. The sequenced sample consisted of whole blood. The TCR was taken from an adult who was a healthcare worker with PCR-confirmed SARS-CoV-2 infection or an uninfected control (not recorded which). CDR3 DNA sequence: TGTGCCAGCAGCTTGGTGGCAGCTAGCACAGATACGCAGTATTTT. Protein product: CASSLVAASTDTQYF.